One and the same sample provided the 20 T cell receptor beta chains below, sequenced in a study of blood T cell repertoires in COVID-19. The method was immunoSEQ multiplex PCR; TCRdb's version includes in-frame clones alone and lacks a portion of them. Among approximately 200,000 clones listed, around 84% were seen once. The sequencing input was peripheral blood. These receptors came from a man over 45 who had recovered from COVID-19.

This clone was picked up a small number of times. V usage is TRBV11-2 and J usage is TRBJ2-1; the match to TRBD1 covers 10 bases. J was trimmed by 8 bases and V by 5 bases; bases with no gene match: 6. The CDR3 spans 14 residues. CDR1 and CDR2 from the germline V gene are SGHAT and FQNNGV. The CDR3 loop is CASSPTTGGHEQFF. CDR3 nucleotides: TGTGCCAGCAGCCCAACGACAGGGGGCCATGAGCAGTTCTTC.

The chain is built from TRBV19 and TRBJ2-1, with a tentative D call TRBD2 (6 bases). The CDR3 sequence is 15 residues long. V lost 5 bases to trimming and J lost 8 bases, with 19 bases between them. Germline V CDR1 and CDR2: LNHDA, SQIVND (reference sequence). The CDR3 bases are TGTGCCAGTAGTCCTTCTAGCGCGAGGGGCTATGAGCAGTTCTTC. This gives the protein CASSPSSARGYEQFF.

The chain has TRBV19 and TRBJ2-4; 12 nucleotides line up with TRBD1. CDR3 length equals 17 residues. Germline CDR1 and CDR2: LNHDA and SQIVND (reference sequence). J gave up 5 bases and V 6 bases, and 11 bases lay outside the gene matches. The CDR3 bases are TGTGCCAGTAGAACCGGGACAGGGGGCGCGAGAGAAAACATTCAGTACTTC. Amino acid sequence: CASRTGTGGARENIQYF.

This chain links TRBV5-1 with TRBJ2-3; a possible D gene is TRBD2 (6 bases). V shed 3 bases and J shed 2 bases, with 22 bases lying between them. The CDR3 spans 18 residues. CDR1 is SGHRS, CDR2 YFSETQ, per germline. The CDR3 DNA reads TGCGCCAGCAGCTCTTCCCCCGCCTTAGCGGAGGACACAGATACGCAGTATTTT. This codes for CASSSSPALAEDTDTQYF.

In DNA form, the CDR3 reads TGTGCCACCAGTGAAGCTAGGCTAGCGGGAGGGAGGGGCAATGAGCAGTTCTTC. Translated, it gives CATSEARLAGGRGNEQFF. The rearrangement uses TRBV24-1 and TRBJ2-1, with TRBD2 matching over 12 bases. V lost 4 bases and J lost 6; bases outside the gene matches: 12. The germline V gene encodes CDR1 KGHDR and CDR2 SFDVKD. The CDR3 consists of 18 residues.

V usage is TRBV24-1 and J usage is TRBJ1-2; maybe TRBD1 (5 bases). The germline V and J ends were trimmed by 2 bases and 4 bases, with 19 bases remaining between them. Germline values: CDR1 KGHDR, CDR2 SFDVKD. The CDR3 is 17 amino acids. The CDR3 sequence is CATSDSTPQGWGYGYTF. DNA of the CDR3: TGTGCCACCAGTGATTCCACCCCCCAGGGTTGGGGCTATGGCTACACCTTC.

In DNA, the CDR3 is TGTGCCAGCAGCGAGGGACAGGGCTACGAGCAGTACTTC. It is translated as CASSEGQGYEQYF. The V and J genes are TRBV9 and TRBJ2-7, with TRBD1 matching 9 bases. With 3 bases clipped from V and 3 bases from J, the junction kept 1 base outside the gene matches. Germline-derived CDR1 and CDR2 are SGDLS and YYNGEE. The CDR3 loop spans 13 amino acids.

There are a few counts of this clone. CDR3 sequence reads: CASRSGAYEQYF. For the CDR3, the DNA is TGTGCCAGCAGATCAGGGGCCTACGAGCAGTACTTC. The chain couples TRBV6-5 to TRBJ2-7, with D possibly TRBD1 on 6 matching bases. The CDR3 is 12 residues long. The germline V and J ends were trimmed by 6 bases and 2 bases, with 8 bases remaining between them. CDR1 and CDR2 (germline): MNHEY, SVGAGI.

The J gene is TRBJ2-5, the V gene TRBV27; TRBD1 matches 9 bases. The CDR3 spans 16 residues. Germline CDR1 reads MNHEY; CDR2 reads SMNVEV (reference sequence). The V gene end was trimmed by 7 bases and the J gene end by 2 bases; junction bases not matched to a gene: 11. CDR3 sequence (DNA): TGTGCCAGCACCCTGAGGGCCGGGACAGGGCAAGAGACCCAGTACTTC. This encodes CASTLRAGTGQETQYF.

V is TRBV21-1 and J is TRBJ2-1; the table's D call, TRBD2, was not checked against the DNA. TRBV21-1 is listed as a pseudogene. The CDR3 runs 19 residues. CDR3 DNA: TGTGCCAGCAGCAAATGGGCTAGCGGGAGGGCCGAGGGGGCGAATGAGCAGTTCTTC. Protein sequence: CASSKWASGRAEGANEQFF.

The chain links TRBV27 to TRBJ2-7; 7 bases line up with TRBD2. Germline V gene data show CDR1 as MNHEY and CDR2 as SMNVEV (reference sequence). CDR3 size: 15 residues. After removal of 6 bases from V and 6 bases from J, the junction contained 14 bases not matched to a gene. The CDR3 DNA reads TGTGCCAGCAGGCCCGGGGGGTTTTTGGTTTTCGAGCAGTACTTC. Translated: CASRPGGFLVFEQYF.

The J gene is TRBJ2-7, the V gene TRBV7-8; TRBD2 aligns across 7 bases. The J segment lost 11 bases and the V segment lost 3 bases, leaving 16 bases of the junction unmatched. Germline loops: CDR1 SGHVS, CDR2 FQNEAQ. The CDR3 covers 15 residues. CDR3 sequence: CASSLRGSGGGMKYF. DNA for the CDR3: TGTGCCAGCAGCTTGCGGGGGTCGGGCGGCGGAATGAAGTACTTC.

The chain is built from TRBV6-5 and TRBJ2-3; TRBD1 matches at 7 bases. The CDR3 runs 15 residues. In germline, CDR1 is MNHEY, CDR2 SVGAGI. V shed 2 bases, J shed 1 base, and the junction held 3 bases outside the gene matches. The chain's CDR3 is CASSYNRGRTDTQYF. The DNA of the CDR3 is TGTGCCAGCAGTTACAACAGGGGTCGCACAGATACGCAGTATTTT.

The chain's CDR3 is CASRGTANQPQHF. In DNA form, the CDR3 reads TGTGCCAGCAGGGGGACAGCGAATCAGCCCCAGCATTTT. This chain connects TRBV7-8 to TRBJ1-5, with 7 positions matching TRBD1. Looked up from germline, CDR1 is SGHVS and CDR2 is FQNEAQ. The CDR3 runs to 13 residues. J was trimmed by 4 bases and V by 6 bases; bases with no gene match: 3.

This clone was found a few times. V is TRBV4-2 and J is TRBJ2-7; 11 bases line up with TRBD2. Germline-derived CDR1 and CDR2 are LGHNA and YNFKEQ. The CDR3 length is 16 residues. J lost 2 bases, V lost 4 bases, and 7 bases had no gene match. This chain's CDR3 is CASSPGLAASTYEQYF. CDR3 sequence (DNA): TGTGCCAGCAGCCCGGGACTAGCGGCCTCTACCTACGAGCAGTACTTC.

V gene TRBV29-1 combines with J gene TRBJ2-3; TRBD2 matches 11 bases. Germline values: CDR1 SQVTM, CDR2 ANQGSEA. Germline trimming cut 8 bases from V and 3 bases from J; bases unmatched to any gene: 7. This CDR3 is built from 14 residues. CDR3 loop: CSLKTSGRTDTQYF. The CDR3 DNA reads TGCAGCCTCAAAACTAGCGGGAGAACAGATACGCAGTATTTT.

This chain links TRBV5-4 with TRBJ2-5; 12 positions agree with TRBD2. The CDR3 has 16 residues. CDR1 is SGHNT and CDR2 is YYREEE in the germline V gene (reference sequence). The J segment lost 4 bases and the V segment lost 2 bases, leaving 6 bases of the junction unmatched. The CDR3 coding sequence is TGTGCCAGCAGCTTCCCTAGCGGGAGGGCCGGAGAGACCCAGTACTTC. Translation gives CASSFPSGRAGETQYF.

On this clone: The sample contains more than one DNA sequence encoding this CDR3. The chain has TRBV12-3 or TRBV12-4 and TRBJ2-7, with D unclear. The V gene lost 3 bases and the J gene lost 3 bases, with 3 bases spanning the gap. CDR3 size: 11 residues. The CDR3 DNA sequence: TGTGCCAGCAGTTTCGGCTACGAGCAGTACTTC. This encodes CASSFGYEQYF.

The chain recombines TRBV5-1 with TRBJ2-3, with D perhaps matching TRBD2 (5 bases). Trimming shortened V by 0 bases and J by 2 bases, and 10 bases separated the two germline ends. Germline lookup yields CDR1 SGHRS and CDR2 YFSETQ. There are 15 residues in the CDR3. The CDR3 is CASSLGTPNTDTQYF. The CDR3 DNA follows: TGCGCCAGCAGCTTGGGGACTCCGAACACAGATACGCAGTATTTT.

The genes are TRBV6-6 and TRBJ1-1, with 8 bases lining up with TRBD1. The CDR3 has 13 residues. The junction had 0 bases not matched to a gene; V was cut back by 6 bases and J by 0 bases. Germline V gives CDR1 MNHNY, CDR2 SVGAGI (reference sequence). In nucleotides, the CDR3 is TGTGCCAGCAGGGGACAGGTGAACACTGAAGCTTTCTTT. Amino acids: CASRGQVNTEAFF.